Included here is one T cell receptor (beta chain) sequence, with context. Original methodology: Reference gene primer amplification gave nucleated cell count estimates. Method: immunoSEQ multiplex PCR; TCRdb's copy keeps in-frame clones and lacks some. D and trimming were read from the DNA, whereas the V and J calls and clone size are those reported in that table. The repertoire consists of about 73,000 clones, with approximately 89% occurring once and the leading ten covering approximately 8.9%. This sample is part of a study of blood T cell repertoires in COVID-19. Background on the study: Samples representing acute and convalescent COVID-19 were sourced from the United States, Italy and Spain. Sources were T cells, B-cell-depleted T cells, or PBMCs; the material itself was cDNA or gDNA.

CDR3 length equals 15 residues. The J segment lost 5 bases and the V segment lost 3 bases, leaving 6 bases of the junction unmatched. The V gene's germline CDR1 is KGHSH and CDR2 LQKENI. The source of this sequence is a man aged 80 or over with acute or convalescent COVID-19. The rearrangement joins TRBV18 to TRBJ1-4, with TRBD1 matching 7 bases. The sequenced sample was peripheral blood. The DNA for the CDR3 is TGTGCCAGCTCACCCTCGGGACAGCGAAATGAAAAACTGTTTTTT. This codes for CASSPSGQRNEKLFF. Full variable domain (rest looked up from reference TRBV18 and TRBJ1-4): NAGVMQNPRHLVRRRGQEARLRCSPMKGHSHVYWYRQLPEEGLKFMVYLQKENIIDESGMPKERFSAEFPKEGPSILRIQQVVRGDSAAYFCASSPSGQRNEKLFFGSGTQLSVL.